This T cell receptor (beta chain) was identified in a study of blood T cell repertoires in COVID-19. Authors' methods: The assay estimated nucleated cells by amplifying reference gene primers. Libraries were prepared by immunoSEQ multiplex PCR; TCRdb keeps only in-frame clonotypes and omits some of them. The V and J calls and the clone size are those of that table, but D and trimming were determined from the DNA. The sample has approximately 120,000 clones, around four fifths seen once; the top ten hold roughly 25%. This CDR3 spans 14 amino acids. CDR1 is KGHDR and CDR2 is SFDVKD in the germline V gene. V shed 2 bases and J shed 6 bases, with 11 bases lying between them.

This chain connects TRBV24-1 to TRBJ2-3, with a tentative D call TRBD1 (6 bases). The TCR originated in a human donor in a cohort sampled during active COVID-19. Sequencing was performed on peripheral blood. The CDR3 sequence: CATSDSTGYDTQYF. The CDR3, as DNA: TGTGCCACCAGTGATTCGACAGGATATGATACGCAGTATTTT.